The 27 T cell receptor beta chains in this list originate from one sample, sequenced in a study of T cells in localized non-small cell lung cancer. Generated by immunoSEQ multiplex PCR, the TCRdb table keeps only in-frame clones and is missing some. The table includes 7,000 to 7,500 clones, more than 20% detected once. The input for sequencing was lung tumor tissue, taken before any cancer treatment. The receptors come from a man aged 35-69 years with stage III squamous cell lung carcinoma.

This clone came up a few times. The CDR3 is CASSSGNQPQHF. The CDR3 DNA follows: TGTGCCAGCAGTTCCGGGAATCAGCCCCAGCATTTT. J is TRBJ1-5 and V is TRBV28; D is ambiguous. Trimming took 4 bases from V and 4 from J, leaving 5 bases between them. Germline CDR1 is MDHEN and CDR2 is SYDVKM. This CDR3 contains 12 residues.

This clone turned up a few times. The CDR3 sequence: CASSVEVSGRRSGNTIYF. The CDR3, as DNA: TGTGCCAGCAGCGTAGAAGTCTCGGGCAGACGCTCTGGAAACACCATATATTTT. J is TRBJ1-3 and V is TRBV9, with D hard to call. V was shortened by 0 bases and J by 0 bases, with 16 bases between the two germline ends. Germline V gene sequence: CDR1 SGDLS, CDR2 YYNGEE. The CDR3 runs to 18 residues.

The sample holds a few counts of this clone. The chain carries TRBV6-7 and TRBJ2-3; 15 bases fit TRBD2. TRBV6-7 is an ORF for which the function is uncertain. J was trimmed by 2 bases and V by 6 bases; bases with no gene match: 3. The CDR3 contains 16 residues. CDR3 nucleotides: TGTGCCAGCAGCCGGACTAGCGGGAGGGCCACAGATACGCAGTATTTT. It codes for CASSRTSGRATDTQYF.

This clone was counted only a few times. This chain connects TRBV11-3 to TRBJ1-2; D perhaps matches TRBD1 (5 bases). The germline V gene encodes CDR1 SGHNT and CDR2 YENEEA. This CDR3 contains 16 residues. V was pared by 3 bases and J by 8 bases, with 22 bases between. Here the CDR3 DNA reads TGTGCCAGCAGCTTGGCGGGACGACCCGGAGGTGGCGGCTACACCTTC. Residues: CASSLAGRPGGGGYTF.

This clone was recorded a few times. The chain uses TRBV11-3 and TRBJ2-5; perhaps TRBD2 as D (5 bases). Looked up from germline, CDR1 is SGHNT and CDR2 is YENEEA. V was shortened by 3 bases and J by 5 bases, with 13 bases between the two germline ends. The CDR3 contains 14 residues. The DNA for the CDR3 is TGTGCCAGCAGCTTCCGTGAGAGGAGGGAGACCCAGTACTTC. This sequence encodes CASSFRERRETQYF.

This clone came up a few times. The genes are TRBV11-3 and TRBJ1-2, with 10 bases aligning to TRBD1. Germline CDR1 and CDR2: SGHNT and YENEEA. V trimming: 3 bases; J trimming: 5 bases; junction bases outside the gene matches: 3. The CDR3 runs to 14 residues. CDR3 in DNA: TGTGCCAGCAGCTTCGGACAGGGGGGGTATGGCTACACCTTC. This encodes CASSFGQGGYGYTF. Variable domain in full (rest from reference TRBV11-3 and TRBJ1-2): EAGVVQSPRYKIIEKKQPVAFWCNPISGHNTLYWYLQNLGQGPELLIRYENEEAVDDSQLPKDRFSAERLKGVDSTLKIQPAELGDSAVYLCASSFGQGGYGYTFGSGTRLTVV.

This chain links TRBV9 with TRBJ2-7; perhaps TRBD2 as D (5 bases). The CDR3 is 12 amino acids. Trimming stripped 5 bases from V and 6 bases from J, with 12 bases between. Germline CDR1 reads SGDLS; CDR2 reads YYNGEE. CDR3 amino acids: CASSARGGEQYF. The CDR3 bases are TGTGCCAGCAGTGCTCGAGGAGGCGAGCAGTACTTC.

The chain combines TRBV19 with TRBJ1-1, with D maybe TRBD1 (5 bases). This CDR3 has 14 residues. Trimming cost V 5 bases and J 4 bases, with 14 bases left between them. The germline V gene encodes CDR1 LNHDA and CDR2 SQIVND (reference sequence). CDR3 DNA: TGTGCCAGTAGTCCCCAGGGCGGGGCCACTGAAGCTTTCTTT. Translated: CASSPQGGATEAFF.

The chain recombines TRBV4-1 with TRBJ2-3; tentative D call: TRBD2 (5 bases). CDR3 length equals 15 residues. The germline V and J ends were trimmed by 7 bases and 1 base, with 15 bases remaining between them. Germline CDR1 and CDR2: MGHRA and YSYEKL. The CDR3 region has the DNA TGCGCCAGCACCACAAGCGGTTCGGGCACAGATACGCAGTATTTT. This sequence encodes CASTTSGSGTDTQYF.

The chain is built from TRBV29-1 and TRBJ2-2; D not certain. This CDR3 comprises 13 residues. Trimming cost V 3 bases and J 8 bases, with 13 bases left between them. CDR1 and CDR2 (germline): SQVTM, ANQGSEA. The CDR3: CSVDGLLTGELFF. The CDR3, as DNA: TGCAGCGTTGATGGGCTGCTAACAGGGGAGCTGTTTTTT.

The gene calls are TRBV11-3 and TRBJ2-3; TRBD2 matches at 7 bases. V was pared by 4 bases and J by 0 bases, with 7 bases of the junction left unmatched. This CDR3 is built from 16 residues. Germline V gene lookup returns CDR1 SGHNT and CDR2 YENEEA. The CDR3 here is CASSSGASGSTDTQYF. The CDR3 nucleotides are TGTGCCAGCAGCTCTGGGGCTAGCGGAAGCACAGATACGCAGTATTTT. Variable domain in full (rest from reference TRBV11-3 and TRBJ2-3): EAGVVQSPRYKIIEKKQPVAFWCNPISGHNTLYWYLQNLGQGPELLIRYENEEAVDDSQLPKDRFSAERLKGVDSTLKIQPAELGDSAVYLCASSSGASGSTDTQYFGPGTRLTVL.

J is TRBJ2-1 and V is TRBV9; 8 bases align to TRBD2. V shed 0 bases, J shed 4 bases, and the junction held 3 bases outside the gene matches. From germline, CDR1 is SGDLS and CDR2 YYNGEE. The CDR3 covers 15 residues. The CDR3 DNA reads TGTGCCAGCAGCGTAGCACTAGCGGTATACAATGAGCAGTTCTTC. The encoded protein is CASSVALAVYNEQFF.

This clone was picked up a small number of times. V usage is TRBV28 and J usage is TRBJ2-2, with 8 bases fitting TRBD1. This CDR3 has 15 amino acids. Germline V gene sequence: CDR1 MDHEN, CDR2 SYDVKM. V shed 5 bases, J shed 1 base, and the junction held 3 bases outside the gene matches. CDR3 nucleotide sequence: TGTGCCAGCAGTCCAGGGGGCCTGAACACCGGGGAGCTGTTTTTT. This translates into CASSPGGLNTGELFF.

This clone turned up a few times. The V and J genes are TRBV28 and TRBJ1-1; 7 nucleotides agree with TRBD1. The V gene's germline CDR1 is MDHEN and CDR2 SYDVKM. Trimming at V came to 6 bases and at J to 11 bases, leaving 12 bases not matched to a gene. This CDR3 contains 13 residues. CDR3 in amino acids: CASSPGQAWRAFF. The CDR3 DNA reads TGTGCCAGCAGCCCCGGACAGGCATGGCGGGCTTTCTTT.

The chain has TRBV9 and TRBJ2-3; the D is unclear. Trimming pared 0 bases from V and 6 bases from J, leaving 14 bases between. The germline CDR1 and CDR2 sequences are SGDLS and YYNGEE. This CDR3 region has 15 residues. CDR3 sequence: CASSVGAGRPDTQYF. DNA for the CDR3: TGTGCCAGCAGCGTAGGGGCCGGCCGACCGGATACGCAGTATTTT.

The rearrangement links TRBV29-1 to TRBJ1-2, with no clear D. There are 15 residues in the CDR3. The V and J ends lost 0 bases and 0 bases respectively, with 11 bases between them. Germline loops: CDR1 SQVTM, CDR2 ANQGSEA. Here the CDR3 reads CSVEDRVGSNYGYTF. CDR3 nucleotide sequence: TGCAGCGTTGAAGATCGAGTAGGGTCTAACTATGGCTACACCTTC.

There are a few counts of this clone. DNA of the CDR3: TGTGCCAGCAGCCCCCGGGGGGTAGCAAGGGGCAATCAGCCCCAGCATTTT. Encoded protein: CASSPRGVARGNQPQHF. The chain combines TRBV6-8 with TRBJ1-5; maybe TRBD1 (5 bases). The length of the CDR3 is 17 residues. Germline assignment: CDR1 MNHGY and CDR2 SAAAGT. Trimming stripped 6 bases from V and 2 bases from J, with 20 bases between.

This clone was counted a few times. This chain connects TRBV11-3 to TRBJ2-5, with 10 nucleotides matching TRBD2. The J segment lost 3 bases and the V segment lost 5 bases, leaving 3 bases of the junction unmatched. Germline V gene sequence: CDR1 SGHNT, CDR2 YENEEA. The CDR3 spans 14 residues. The CDR3 spells CASSPAGGEETQYF. In nucleotides, the CDR3 is TGTGCCAGCAGCCCAGCGGGAGGGGAAGAGACCCAGTACTTC. The entire variable domain, with the rest obtained from reference TRBV11-3 and TRBJ2-5, is as follows: EAGVVQSPRYKIIEKKQPVAFWCNPISGHNTLYWYLQNLGQGPELLIRYENEEAVDDSQLPKDRFSAERLKGVDSTLKIQPAELGDSAVYLCASSPAGGEETQYFGPGTRLLVL.

This clone was detected a few times. The CDR3 sequence is CASSYASGGLQPQHF. The CDR3 DNA is TGTGCCAGCAGTTACGCTAGTGGAGGGTTACAGCCCCAGCATTTT. V usage is TRBV6-8 and J usage is TRBJ1-5; D unresolved. The CDR3 is 15 residues long. Trimming took 2 bases from V and 7 from J, leaving 15 bases between them. Germline CDR1 MNHGY, CDR2 SAAAGT.

The chain employs TRBV4-1 and TRBJ2-2; 7 bases are shared with TRBD1. The CDR3 length is 14 residues. CDR1 is MGHRA and CDR2 is YSYEKL in the germline V gene. J gave up 6 bases and V 4 bases, and 5 bases lay outside the gene matches. The CDR3 DNA sequence: TGCGCCAGCAGCCCAGGGGGTATCGCCGGGGAGCTGTTTTTT. Amino acid sequence: CASSPGGIAGELFF.

V and J are TRBV5-1 and TRBJ2-2, with 7 bases matching TRBD2. There are 14 residues in the CDR3. The J segment lost 0 bases and the V segment lost 5 bases, leaving 1 base of the junction unmatched. In germline, CDR1 is SGHRS, CDR2 YFSETQ. The CDR3: CASSSGSNTGELFF. The CDR3 DNA reads as TGCGCCAGCAGTAGCGGGTCGAACACCGGGGAGCTGTTTTTT.

This chain joins TRBV6-8 and TRBJ1-2; D not resolved. CDR3 length: 12 residues. Trimming removed 7 bases at V and 2 bases at J, with 8 bases between. In germline, CDR1 is MNHGY, CDR2 SAAAGT. CDR3 DNA: TGTGCCAGCAAGCGGAGGAACTATGGCTACACCTTC. Translated, it gives CASKRRNYGYTF.

The V and J genes are TRBV19 and TRBJ1-2, with D unresolved. The CDR3 sequence is 15 residues long. Germline CDR1 reads LNHDA; CDR2 reads SQIVND (reference sequence). V was cut by 3 bases and J by 4 bases, with 15 bases left in between. The CDR3 bases are TGTGCCAGTAGTATGCCAAATCGAAAGACCTATGGCTACACCTTC. As protein: CASSMPNRKTYGYTF.

The chain joins TRBV11-3 to TRBJ1-6; 7 bases line up with TRBD1. CDR1 and CDR2 from the germline V gene are SGHNT and YENEEA. The J segment lost 9 bases and the V segment lost 3 bases, leaving 8 bases of the junction unmatched. The CDR3 runs to 15 residues. This CDR3 is CASSFLDRTASPLHF. The CDR3 DNA reads TGTGCCAGCAGCTTTTTGGACAGGACTGCTTCACCCCTCCACTTT.

This clone has just a few counts. This chain connects TRBV11-3 to TRBJ1-1; D unresolved. The germline gives CDR1 SGHNT, CDR2 YENEEA. There are 14 residues in the CDR3. V was cut by 3 bases and J by 6 bases, with 14 bases left in between. The CDR3 sequence: CASSFGPTGAEAFF. CDR3 DNA: TGTGCCAGCAGCTTCGGGCCAACGGGCGCTGAAGCTTTCTTT. Supplemented by reference TRBV11-3 and TRBJ1-1, the full variable domain reads EAGVVQSPRYKIIEKKQPVAFWCNPISGHNTLYWYLQNLGQGPELLIRYENEEAVDDSQLPKDRFSAERLKGVDSTLKIQPAELGDSAVYLCASSFGPTGAEAFFGQGTRLTVV.

This clone was seen a handful of times. The chain has TRBV11-3 and TRBJ2-5, with 16 bases identical to TRBD2. The V gene end was trimmed by 3 bases and the J gene end by 5 bases; junction bases not matched to a gene: 6. This CDR3 region has 17 residues. CDR1 is SGHNT and CDR2 is YENEEA in the germline V gene. The chain's CDR3 is CASSLGTSGGESETQYF. CDR3 coding DNA: TGTGCCAGCAGCTTGGGGACTAGCGGGGGGGAGTCGGAGACCCAGTACTTC.

In this sample, this clone turned up a few times. J is TRBJ2-5 and V is TRBV5-1, with TRBD2 identical over 7 bases. The CDR3 is 16 amino acids. Germline V gene data show CDR1 as SGHRS and CDR2 as YFSETQ. V shed 4 bases, J shed 4 bases, and the junction held 13 bases outside the gene matches. The CDR3 loop reads CASSKHGLGEGETQYF. CDR3 nucleotides: TGCGCCAGCAGCAAACACGGACTAGGGGAGGGAGAGACCCAGTACTTC.